These 23 T cell receptor beta chains came from one sample sequenced in a study of blood T cell repertoires in COVID-19. Only in-frame clones appear in the TCRdb table, and some are missing; sequencing was by immunoSEQ multiplex PCR. The data show roughly 160,000 clones, with roughly 90% seen just once and about 0.54% held by the top ten. The source material was peripheral blood. The receptors stem from a man aged 50 to 60 with acute or convalescent COVID-19.

The gene calls are TRBV4-1 and TRBJ2-1, with TRBD2 as a possible D gene (7 bases). V was cut by 10 bases and J by 2 bases, with 21 bases left in between. Germline V gene sequence: CDR1 MGHRA, CDR2 YSYEKL. The CDR3 length is 16 residues. CDR3 bases: TGCGCCACCTCGAGCGGGGTGGGGGGCCCCTACAATGAGCAGTTCTTC. Its protein is CATSSGVGGPYNEQFF.

J is TRBJ1-6 and V is TRBV28; D is possibly TRBD1 (5 bases). The CDR3 is made up of 15 amino acids. V was shortened by 7 bases and J by 0 bases, with 10 bases between the two germline ends. The germline V gene has CDR1 MDHEN and CDR2 SYDVKM. The CDR3 is CASKIRDSYNSPLHF. The CDR3 DNA follows: TGTGCCAGCAAAATCAGGGACTCCTATAATTCACCCCTCCACTTT.

The chain combines TRBV4-3 with TRBJ1-5; 9 nucleotides line up with TRBD1. The length of the CDR3 is 15 residues. Germline CDR1 and CDR2: LGHNA and YSLEER. The junction had 4 bases not matched to a gene; V was cut back by 0 bases and J by 7 bases. Here the CDR3 reads CASSQELTGGQPQHF. The CDR3 bases are TGCGCCAGCAGCCAAGAATTGACAGGGGGGCAGCCCCAGCATTTT.

This clone was found once. This chain uses TRBV4-2 with TRBJ2-1, with TRBD2 as a possible D gene (6 bases). CDR3 length equals 13 residues. Between the trimmed V and J ends, which lost 4 bases and 7 bases, there was a span of 11 bases. CDR1 is LGHNA, CDR2 YNFKEQ, per germline. The CDR3, as DNA: TGTGCCAGCAGCCCGGGACTTGAAAATGAGCAGTTCTTC. Its translation is CASSPGLENEQFF.

The V gene is TRBV5-1, the J gene TRBJ2-3, with no clear D. Trimming removed 5 bases at V and 5 bases at J, with 6 bases between. Germline-derived CDR1 and CDR2 are SGHRS and YFSETQ. This CDR3 is 11 amino acids long. The CDR3 coding sequence is TGCGCCAGCAGGGCAGAAGATACGCAGTATTTT. Its protein product is CASRAEDTQYF.

V gene TRBV20-1 combines with J gene TRBJ2-7; D unclear. Trimming shortened V by 5 bases and J by 2 bases, and 7 bases separated the two germline ends. The germline V gene encodes CDR1 DFQATT and CDR2 SNEGSKA (reference sequence). This CDR3 is 11 amino acids long. In DNA, the CDR3 is TGCAGTGCTGGCGCGGCCTACGAGCAGTACTTC. Amino acids: CSAGAAYEQYF.

The genes are TRBV5-4 and TRBJ2-2; tentative D call: TRBD2 (6 bases). CDR1 is SGHNT and CDR2 is YYREEE in the germline V gene (reference sequence). V was pared by 0 bases and J by 5 bases, with 11 bases between. CDR3 length: 15 amino acids. Here the CDR3 DNA reads TGTGCCAGCAGCTTGGGAGGGGCGGGGACCGGGGAGCTGTTTTTT. Translated, it gives CASSLGGAGTGELFF.

The chain uses TRBV2 and TRBJ1-2; TRBD1 agrees at 7 bases. This CDR3 is built from 12 residues. The V gene end was trimmed by 4 bases and the J gene end by 8 bases; junction bases not matched to a gene: 4. Germline V lookup: CDR1 SNHLY, CDR2 FYNNEI. CDR3: CASSARQGGYTF. CDR3 DNA sequence: TGTGCCAGCAGTGCTAGACAGGGAGGCTACACCTTC.

This clone was recorded once. J is TRBJ1-4 and V is TRBV4-1; D ambiguous. Trimming left V 4 bases short and J 0 bases short, with 9 bases between. The CDR3 has 15 residues. Per the germline V gene, CDR1 is MGHRA and CDR2 is YSYEKL. The CDR3 nucleotides read TGCGCCAGCAGCCGGTACACCGCAACTAATGAAAAACTGTTTTTT. Residues: CASSRYTATNEKLFF.

The chain joins TRBV7-2 to TRBJ1-3; tentatively, D is TRBD1 (5 bases). Per germline, CDR1 SGHTA and CDR2 FQGNSA. This CDR3 region has 14 residues. Trimming took 3 bases from V and 2 from J, leaving 8 bases between them. CDR3 DNA sequence: TGTGCCAGCAGCTTGGGCAGGGCTGGAAACACCATATATTTT. It specifies CASSLGRAGNTIYF.

V and J are TRBV7-2 and TRBJ2-3; 7 nucleotides line up with TRBD1. J was trimmed by 2 bases and V by 5 bases; bases with no gene match: 7. Germline lookup yields CDR1 SGHTA and CDR2 FQGNSA. The CDR3 is 15 amino acids. The CDR3 DNA reads as TGTGCCAGCAGCCCGGGACAGACCTACACAGATACGCAGTATTTT. This translates into CASSPGQTYTDTQYF.

CDR3 bases: TGTGCCAGCAGCGCGGGACTAGCGGGCCTGGGGGGTGAGCAGTTCTTC. Its translation is CASSAGLAGLGGEQFF. The chain is built from TRBV3-1 (or the pseudogene TRBV3-2) and TRBJ2-1, with 12 bases identical to TRBD2. J gave up 9 bases and V 5 bases, and 11 bases lay outside the gene matches. The CDR3 covers 16 residues. In germline, CDR1 is LGHDT, CDR2 YNNKEL (reference sequence).

CDR3 sequence reads: CASSTTPGSYGFDEQFF. The CDR3 region has the DNA TGTGCCAGCAGCACCACCCCCGGGAGCTACGGGTTCGATGAGCAGTTCTTC. The gene calls are TRBV5-4 and TRBJ2-1, with a weak D call TRBD2 (6 bases). V gave up 4 bases and J gave up 8 bases, with 25 bases separating them. CDR3 size: 17 residues. CDR1 and CDR2 from the germline V gene are SGHNT and YYREEE (reference sequence).

The chain joins TRBV6-5 to TRBJ1-3; D remains ambiguous. The ends were cut back, 0 bases at V and 4 bases at J, with 10 bases in the middle. The CDR3 spans 15 residues. Per the germline V gene, CDR1 is MNHEY and CDR2 is SVGAGI. DNA for the CDR3: TGTGCCAGCAGTTACTCTAGGGAGTACGGAAACACCATATATTTT. Translating it yields CASSYSREYGNTIYF.

The rearrangement joins TRBV6-1 to TRBJ1-1; 11 positions agree with TRBD1. Germline CDR1 MNHNS, CDR2 SASEGT. The CDR3 length is 17 residues. The junction had 10 bases not matched to a gene; V was cut back by 0 bases and J by 7 bases. The CDR3 coding sequence is TGTGCCAGCAGTGAAGCGGTCGGGACAGGGGGATTGAGTGAAGCTTTCTTT. Its translation: CASSEAVGTGGLSEAFF.

The chain recombines TRBV7-9 with TRBJ2-7; 8 bases agree with TRBD1. Germline V gene data show CDR1 as SEHNR and CDR2 as FQNEAQ (reference sequence). CDR3 length equals 12 residues. V was clipped by 5 bases and J by 4 bases; unmatched bases: 1. The CDR3, as DNA: TGTGCCAGCAGCCGGGACAGGTACGAGCAGTACGTC. This encodes CASSRDRYEQYV.

This clone was detected once. V is TRBV7-2 and J is TRBJ2-5; 7 positions match TRBD1. With 4 bases clipped from V and 0 bases from J, the junction kept 5 bases outside the gene matches. Germline V gene sequence: CDR1 SGHTA, CDR2 FQGNSA. The CDR3 totals 15 residues. CDR3: CASSSKTGYQETQYF. As DNA, the CDR3 is TGTGCCAGCAGCTCCAAGACAGGGTACCAAGAGACCCAGTACTTC. The full variable domain, completed using reference TRBV7-2 and TRBJ2-5, is GAGVSQSPSNKVTEKGKDVELRCDPISGHTALYWYRQSLGQGLEFLIYFQGNSAPDKSGLPSDRFSAERTGGSVSTLTIQRTQQEDSAVYLCASSSKTGYQETQYFGPGTRLLVL.

This chain uses TRBV4-3 with TRBJ2-2; tentative D call: TRBD2 (6 bases). Germline CDR1 LGHNA, CDR2 YSLEER. The V gene lost 5 bases and the J gene lost 1 base, with 8 bases spanning the gap. The CDR3 has 14 amino acids. The CDR3 protein is CASSFSGNTGELFF. The CDR3 DNA follows: TGCGCCAGCAGCTTTAGCGGGAACACCGGGGAGCTGTTTTTT.

V usage is TRBV3-1 (or the pseudogene TRBV3-2) and J usage is TRBJ2-7, with 7 positions matching TRBD2. This CDR3 comprises 14 residues. Germline-derived CDR1 and CDR2 are LGHDT and YNNKEL (reference sequence). V shed 4 bases and J 0 bases; nucleotides not matched to a gene: 3. The DNA of the CDR3 is TGTGCCAGCAGCCGTCGGACTAGCTCCTACGAGCAGTACTTC. Translation: CASSRRTSSYEQYF.

The rearrangement uses TRBV7-9 and TRBJ1-4; TRBD1 is a possible D gene (6 bases). CDR1 SEHNR and CDR2 FQNEAQ come from the germline V gene (reference sequence). The CDR3 is 15 residues long. V was cut by 0 bases and J by 6 bases, with 11 bases left in between. Written as DNA, the CDR3 is TGTGCCAGCAGCTTAGCTGGGACATGGGATGAAAAACTGTTTTTT. It translates to CASSLAGTWDEKLFF.

CDR3 region: CASSTRDTEAFF. Here the CDR3 DNA reads TGTGCCAGTAGTACGCGGGACACTGAAGCTTTCTTT. V is TRBV19 and J is TRBJ1-1, with no clear D. Trimming shortened V by 4 bases and J by 3 bases, and 6 bases separated the two germline ends. There are 12 residues in the CDR3. Germline values: CDR1 LNHDA, CDR2 SQIVND (reference sequence).

The chain employs TRBV24-1 and TRBJ2-1; 9 bases are shared with TRBD1. The CDR3 has 14 amino acids. With V trimmed by 4 bases and J by 3 bases, 0 bases remained unmatched. Per germline, CDR1 KGHDR and CDR2 SFDVKD. The CDR3 loop is CATSETGGYNEQFF. The DNA for the CDR3 is TGTGCCACCAGTGAGACAGGGGGCTACAATGAGCAGTTCTTC.

The rearrangement joins TRBV5-1 to TRBJ2-1, with 13 bases that match TRBD2. Trimming took 4 bases from V and 4 from J; bases not matched to a gene: 8. The germline CDR1 and CDR2 sequences are SGHRS and YFSETQ. The CDR3 loop spans 17 amino acids. CDR3 region: CASSLRTSGGLYNEQFF. In DNA form, the CDR3 reads TGCGCCAGCAGCCTTAGGACTAGCGGGGGCCTGTACAATGAGCAGTTCTTC.